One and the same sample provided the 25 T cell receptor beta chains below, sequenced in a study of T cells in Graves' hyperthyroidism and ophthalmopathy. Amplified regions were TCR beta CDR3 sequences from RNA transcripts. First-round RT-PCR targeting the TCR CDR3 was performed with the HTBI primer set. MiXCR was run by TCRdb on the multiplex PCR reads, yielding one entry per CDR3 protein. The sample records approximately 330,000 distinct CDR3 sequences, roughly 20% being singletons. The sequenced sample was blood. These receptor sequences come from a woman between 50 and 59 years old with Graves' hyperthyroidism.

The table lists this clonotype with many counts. The CDR3 region has the DNA TGTGCCAGCAGCGGGCCCTCGGGGGCGGGGGAGACCCAGTACTTC. Amino acid sequence: CASSGPSGAGETQYF. This chain links TRBV3-1 with TRBJ2-5; D possibly uses TRBD1 or TRBD2 (6 bases each). Looked up from germline, CDR1 is LGHDT and CDR2 is YNNKEL (reference sequence). The CDR3 length is 15 residues. Trimming pared 5 bases from V and 5 bases from J, leaving 18 bases between.

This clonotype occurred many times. The CDR3 DNA is TGTGCCAGCAGAGCGGGCGGGGGGCAAGAGACCCAGTACTTC. Translating it yields CASRAGGGQETQYF. The V call is TRBV12-3 or TRBV12-4, the J call TRBJ2-5; the match to TRBD2 covers 8 bases. V was clipped by 6 bases and J by 2 bases; unmatched bases: 5. The CDR3 totals 14 residues.

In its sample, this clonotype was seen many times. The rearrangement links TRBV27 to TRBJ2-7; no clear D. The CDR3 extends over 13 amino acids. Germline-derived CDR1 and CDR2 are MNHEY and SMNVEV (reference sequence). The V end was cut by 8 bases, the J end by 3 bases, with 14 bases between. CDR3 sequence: CASSSGALYEQYF. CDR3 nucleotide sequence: TGTGCCAGCTCCTCAGGTGCTCTCTACGAGCAGTACTTC.

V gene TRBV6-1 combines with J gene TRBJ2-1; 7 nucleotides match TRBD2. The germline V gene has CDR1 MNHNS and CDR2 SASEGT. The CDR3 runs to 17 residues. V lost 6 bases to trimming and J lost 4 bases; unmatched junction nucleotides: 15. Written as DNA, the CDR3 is TGTGCCAGCAGGCCCTTAAGAGCGGGGAGGGCTTACAATGAGCAGTTCTTC. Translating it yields CASRPLRAGRAYNEQFF.

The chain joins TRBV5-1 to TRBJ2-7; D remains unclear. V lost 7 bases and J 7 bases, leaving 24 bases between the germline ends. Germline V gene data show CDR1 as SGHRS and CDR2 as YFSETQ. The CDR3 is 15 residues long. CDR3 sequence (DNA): TGCGCCAGCTCTAAACAGACCAGCCTCCCTCGTGAGCAGTACTTC. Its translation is CASSKQTSLPREQYF.

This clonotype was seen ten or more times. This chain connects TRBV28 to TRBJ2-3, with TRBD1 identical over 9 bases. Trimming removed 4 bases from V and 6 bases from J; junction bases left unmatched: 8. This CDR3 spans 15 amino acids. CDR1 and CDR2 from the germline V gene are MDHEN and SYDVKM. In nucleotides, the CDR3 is TGTGCCAGCAGTTGGGCGGGACAGGGTGGCGATACGCAGTATTTT. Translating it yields CASSWAGQGGDTQYF. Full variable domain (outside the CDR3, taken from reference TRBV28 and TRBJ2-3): DVKVTQSSRYLVKRTGEKVFLECVQDMDHENMFWYRQDPGLGLRLIYFSYDVKMKEKGDIPEGYSVSREKKERFSLILESASTNQTSMYLCASSWAGQGGDTQYFGPGTRLTVL.

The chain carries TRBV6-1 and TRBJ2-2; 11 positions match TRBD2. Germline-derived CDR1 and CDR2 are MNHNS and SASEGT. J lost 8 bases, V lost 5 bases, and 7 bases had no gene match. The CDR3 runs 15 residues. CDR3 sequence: CASSLAGGTLGELFF. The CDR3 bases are TGTGCCAGCAGTTTAGCGGGAGGGACTTTGGGGGAGCTGTTTTTT.

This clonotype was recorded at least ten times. As DNA, the CDR3 is TGTGCCAGCAGTTTAAACAGGAACTATGGCTACACCTTC. It is translated as CASSLNRNYGYTF. V gene TRBV12-3 or TRBV12-4 combines with J gene TRBJ1-2; a weak D match, TRBD1 (5 bases). V was clipped by 2 bases and J by 2 bases, with 6 bases between them. This CDR3 has 13 residues.

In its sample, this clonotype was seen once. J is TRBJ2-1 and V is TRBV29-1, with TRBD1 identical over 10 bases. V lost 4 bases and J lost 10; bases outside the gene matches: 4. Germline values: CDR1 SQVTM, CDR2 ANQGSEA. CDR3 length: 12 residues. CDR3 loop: CSVGGQGREQFF. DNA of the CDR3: TGCAGCGTTGGGGGACAGGGGCGGGAGCAGTTCTTC.

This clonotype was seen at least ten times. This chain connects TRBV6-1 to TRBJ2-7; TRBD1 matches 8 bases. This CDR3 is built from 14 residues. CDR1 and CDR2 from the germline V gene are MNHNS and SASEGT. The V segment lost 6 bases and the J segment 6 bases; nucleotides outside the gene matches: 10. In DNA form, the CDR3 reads TGTGCCAGCAGACTGAACAGGGGGTCGGGCGAGCAGTACTTC. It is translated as CASRLNRGSGEQYF.

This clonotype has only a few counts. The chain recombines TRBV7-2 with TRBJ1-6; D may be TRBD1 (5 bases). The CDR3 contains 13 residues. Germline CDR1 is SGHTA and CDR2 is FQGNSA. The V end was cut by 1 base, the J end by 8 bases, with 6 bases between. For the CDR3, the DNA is TGTGCCAGCAGCTTAGGGGGGGATTCACCCCTCCACTTT. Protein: CASSLGGDSPLHF.

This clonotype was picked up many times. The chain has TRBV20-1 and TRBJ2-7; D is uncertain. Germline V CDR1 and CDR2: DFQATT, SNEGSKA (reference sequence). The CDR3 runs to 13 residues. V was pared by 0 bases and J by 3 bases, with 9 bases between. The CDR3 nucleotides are TGCAGTGCTAGAGATGGGGTCGTCTACGAGCAGTACTTC. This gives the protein CSARDGVVYEQYF.

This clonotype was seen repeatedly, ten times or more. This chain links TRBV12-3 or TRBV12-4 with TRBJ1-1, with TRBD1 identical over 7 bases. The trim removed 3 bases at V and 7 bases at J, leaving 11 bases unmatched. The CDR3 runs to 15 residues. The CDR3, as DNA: TGTGCCAGCAGTTTCCGGAGACAGGGAGGGTTTGAAGCTTTCTTT. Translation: CASSFRRQGGFEAFF.

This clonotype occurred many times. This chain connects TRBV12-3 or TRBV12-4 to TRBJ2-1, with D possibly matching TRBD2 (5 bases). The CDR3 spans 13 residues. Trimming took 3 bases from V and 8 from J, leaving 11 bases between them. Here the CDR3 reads CASSFSKGDEQFF. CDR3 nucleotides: TGTGCCAGCAGTTTTTCGAAGGGAGATGAGCAGTTCTTC.

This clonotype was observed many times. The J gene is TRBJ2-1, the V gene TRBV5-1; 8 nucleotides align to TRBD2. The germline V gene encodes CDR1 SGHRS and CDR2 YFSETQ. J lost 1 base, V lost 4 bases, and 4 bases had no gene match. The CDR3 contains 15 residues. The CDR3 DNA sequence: TGCGCCAGCAGCGCAACTAGCGGATCCTACAATGAGCAGTTCTTC. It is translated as CASSATSGSYNEQFF. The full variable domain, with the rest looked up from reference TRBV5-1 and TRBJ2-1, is KAGVTQTPRYLIKTRGQQVTLSCSPISGHRSVSWYQQTPGQGLQFLFEYFSETQRNKGNFPGRFSGRQFSNSRSEMNVSTLELGDSALYLCASSATSGSYNEQFFGPGTRLTVL.

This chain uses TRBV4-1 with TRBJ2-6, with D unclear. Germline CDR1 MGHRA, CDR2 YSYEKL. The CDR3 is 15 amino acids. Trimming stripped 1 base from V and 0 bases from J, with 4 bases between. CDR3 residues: CASSQGPSGANVLTF. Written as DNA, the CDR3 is TGCGCCAGCAGCCAAGGACCCTCTGGGGCCAACGTCCTGACTTTC.

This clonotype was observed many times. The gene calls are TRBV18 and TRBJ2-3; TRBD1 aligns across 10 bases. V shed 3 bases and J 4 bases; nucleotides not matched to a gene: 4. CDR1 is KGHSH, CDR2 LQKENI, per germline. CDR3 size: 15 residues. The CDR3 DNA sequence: TGTGCCAGCTCACCTCAGGGACAGGGGTCAGATACGCAGTATTTT. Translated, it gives CASSPQGQGSDTQYF.

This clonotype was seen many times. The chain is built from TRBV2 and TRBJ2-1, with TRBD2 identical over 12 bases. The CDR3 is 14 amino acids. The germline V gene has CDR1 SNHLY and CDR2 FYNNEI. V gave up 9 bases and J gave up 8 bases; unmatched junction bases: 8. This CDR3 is CASSRTSGVDEQFF. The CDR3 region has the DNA TGTGCCAGTTCAAGGACTAGCGGGGTTGATGAGCAGTTCTTC.

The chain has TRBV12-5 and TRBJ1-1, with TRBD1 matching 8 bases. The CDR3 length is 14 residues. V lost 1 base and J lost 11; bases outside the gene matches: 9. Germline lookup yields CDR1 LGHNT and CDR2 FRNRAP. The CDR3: CASGLAEDRDLAFF. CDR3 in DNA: TGTGCTAGTGGTTTGGCAGAGGACAGGGACTTGGCTTTCTTT.

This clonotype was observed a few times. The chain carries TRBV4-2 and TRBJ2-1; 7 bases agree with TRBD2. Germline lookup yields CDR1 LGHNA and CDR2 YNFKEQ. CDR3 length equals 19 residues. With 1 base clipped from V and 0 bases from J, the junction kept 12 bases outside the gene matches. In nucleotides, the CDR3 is TGTGCCAGCAGCCAAGGAGGCAGCGGGGACCATAGCTCCTACAATGAGCAGTTCTTC. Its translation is CASSQGGSGDHSSYNEQFF.

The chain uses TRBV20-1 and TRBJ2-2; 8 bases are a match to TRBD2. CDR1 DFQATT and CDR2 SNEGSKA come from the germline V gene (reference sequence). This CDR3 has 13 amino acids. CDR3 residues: CSPSGRNTGELFF. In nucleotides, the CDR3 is TGCAGCCCTAGCGGGCGGAACACCGGGGAGCTGTTTTTT.

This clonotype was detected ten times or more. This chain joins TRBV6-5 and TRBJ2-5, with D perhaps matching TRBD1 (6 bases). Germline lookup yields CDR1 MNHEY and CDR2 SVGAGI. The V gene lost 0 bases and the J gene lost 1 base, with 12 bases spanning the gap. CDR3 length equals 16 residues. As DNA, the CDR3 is TGTGCCAGCAGTTACTCTAGGACAGCAACCCAAGAGACCCAGTACTTC. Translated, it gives CASSYSRTATQETQYF.

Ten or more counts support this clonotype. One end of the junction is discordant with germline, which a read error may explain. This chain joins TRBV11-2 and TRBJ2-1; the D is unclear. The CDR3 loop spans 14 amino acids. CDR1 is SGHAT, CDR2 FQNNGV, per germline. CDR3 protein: CASSLVALYNEQFF. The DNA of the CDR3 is TGTGCCAGCAGTTTAGTGGCCTTATACAATGAGCAGTTCTTC.

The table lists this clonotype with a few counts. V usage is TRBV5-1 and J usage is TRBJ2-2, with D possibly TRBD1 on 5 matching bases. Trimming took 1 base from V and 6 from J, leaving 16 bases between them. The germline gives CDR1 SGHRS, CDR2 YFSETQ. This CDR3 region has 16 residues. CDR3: CASSLKPGWSAGELFF. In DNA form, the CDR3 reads TGCGCCAGCAGCTTGAAACCAGGGTGGTCTGCCGGGGAGCTGTTTTTT. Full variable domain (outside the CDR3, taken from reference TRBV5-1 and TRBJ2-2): KAGVTQTPRYLIKTRGQQVTLSCSPISGHRSVSWYQQTPGQGLQFLFEYFSETQRNKGNFPGRFSGRQFSNSRSEMNVSTLELGDSALYLCASSLKPGWSAGELFFGEGSRLTVL.

The CDR3 sequence is CASSLKGVNTGELFF. DNA of the CDR3: TGTGCCAGCAGTTTAAAAGGAGTAAACACCGGGGAGCTGTTTTTT. This chain uses TRBV12-3 or TRBV12-4 with TRBJ2-2; no firm D call. This CDR3 spans 15 amino acids. V dropped 2 bases and J dropped 2 bases, with 9 bases sitting between them.